The present T cell receptor beta chain was sequenced within a study of blood T cell repertoires in COVID-19 (dated by TCRdb to about 2020). As for the study more broadly: The collaborator samples originated in the United States, Italy and Spain and spanned the acute and convalescent phases of COVID-19. A de-identified subject ID, COVID-19 status, age in years and sex were almost always included in the sample metadata. A freely available public database, intended as a resource for researchers studying the immune response to SARS-CoV-2, is where the repertoires were released. The samples were drawn from the first 160 participants of the ongoing ImmuneRACE study and from about 1,200 subjects provided by 6 global collaborators. The material from the prospective study consisted of cDNA or gDNA derived from T cells, B-cell-depleted T cells, or PBMCs. Where HLA class I and class II types were available, the types were taken from metadata supplied by the sample provider, not from assay-based typing. Deeply sampled blood TCRbeta repertoires from subjects exposed to, actively infected with, or recovered from COVID-19 were included in the dataset.

TCRbeta CDR3 regions were amplified from genomic DNA by means of the immunoSEQ Assay, a bias-controlled multiplex PCR. Regarding the original processing steps: Nucleated cell counts per sample were estimated from amplification of reference gene primers within the assay. To quantify the absolute abundance of each unique TCRbeta CDR3 rearrangement, sequence reads were collapsed and filtered. For each sample, productive Simpson clonality was calculated by taking the square root of Simpson's diversity index across productive rearrangements. What TCRdb holds here is the immuneACCESS table cut down to in-frame rearrangements. Part of the clones is not present; checked against another copy, under half of the missing clones reflect an unresolved V gene, and the others are unexplained. Clone size and V and J calls were adopted from that table, with D and trimming inferred from the DNA. The sample contains some 220,000 clones, roughly 85% of them found a single time. The ten largest clones represent around 3.8% of the sample.

Participants in the prospective study were aged roughly 18 to 100 years, lived in some 24 United States geographic areas, and enrolled through a virtual design. In the prospective study, cohorts were assigned on the basis of participant-reported clinical history obtained from a screening survey and a study questionnaire. Mobile phlebotomists in the prospective study collected whole blood, serum and a nasopharyngeal or oropharyngeal swab from every participant. Over an approximately 2-month period, participants in the prospective study had the option of providing additional blood draws and questionnaires. Before DNA extraction, prospective study blood samples were shipped either frozen or at room temperature. Results the study describes overall, beyond this receptor: The amount of clinical and demographic metadata varied by source and participant and was provided uncurated.

From the cysteine up to the phenylalanine, the CDR3 has a length of 14 residues. The DNA shown is the 42-base CDR3, in frame from base 1. The germline V gene (reference sequence) yields LNHDA for CDR1 and SQIVND for CDR2. The junction carries 18 bases between V and J, which are trimmed by 6 bases and 6 bases respectively. Comments on this clone: Its recognized antigen is unknown. Per-base quality was not reported, and no clone a single base away is much larger than it.

The origin of this receptor is a woman aged 40 to 50 with acute COVID-19. Sequencing was carried out using PBMCs or T cells enriched from blood (not recorded which). The chain is encoded by TRBV19 joined to TRBJ2-7; TRBD1 is a weak D gene call, 5 bases matching. The DNA sequence is as follows: TGTGCCAGTAGACCCATAGATGGGGCTGGCGAGCAGTACTTC. Translated, it gives CASRPIDGAGEQYF.